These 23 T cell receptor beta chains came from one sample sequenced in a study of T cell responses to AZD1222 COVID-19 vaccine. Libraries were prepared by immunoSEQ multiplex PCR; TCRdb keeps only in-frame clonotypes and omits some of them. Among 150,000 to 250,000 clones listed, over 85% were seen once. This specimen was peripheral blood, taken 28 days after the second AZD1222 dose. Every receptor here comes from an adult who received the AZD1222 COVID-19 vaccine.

CDR3: CASSPAGGSSTEAFF. The DNA of the CDR3 is TGTGCCAGCTCACCAGCCGGAGGGTCGAGCACTGAAGCTTTCTTT. The chain links TRBV18 to TRBJ1-1, with D uncertain. CDR1 is KGHSH, CDR2 LQKENI, per germline. V gave up 2 bases and J gave up 4 bases, with 14 bases separating them. The CDR3 contains 15 residues.

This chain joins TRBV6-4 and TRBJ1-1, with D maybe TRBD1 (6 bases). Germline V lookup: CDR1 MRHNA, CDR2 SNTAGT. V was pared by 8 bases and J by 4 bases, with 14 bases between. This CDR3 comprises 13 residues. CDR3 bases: TGTGCCAGCTCGAGGGGGTTGGGCACTGAAGCTTTCTTT. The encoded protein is CASSRGLGTEAFF.

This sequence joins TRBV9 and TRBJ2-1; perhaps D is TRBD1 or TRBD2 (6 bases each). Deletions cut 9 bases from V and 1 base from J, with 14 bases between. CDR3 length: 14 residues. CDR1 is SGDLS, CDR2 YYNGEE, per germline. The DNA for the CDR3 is TGTGCCACCCCTTGGGGGGCGTCCTACAATGAGCAGTTCTTC. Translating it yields CATPWGASYNEQFF.

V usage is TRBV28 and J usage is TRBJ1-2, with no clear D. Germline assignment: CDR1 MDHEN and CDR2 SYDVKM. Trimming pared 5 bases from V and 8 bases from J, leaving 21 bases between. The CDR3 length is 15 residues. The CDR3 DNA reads TGTGCCAGCAGTCCCGACCTTCTCGAGGCTGTCGGCTACACCTTC. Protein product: CASSPDLLEAVGYTF.

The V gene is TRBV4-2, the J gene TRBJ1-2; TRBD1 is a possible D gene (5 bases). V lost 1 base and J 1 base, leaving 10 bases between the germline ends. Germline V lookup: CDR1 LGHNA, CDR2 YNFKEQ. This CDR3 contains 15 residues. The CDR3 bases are TGTGCCAGCAGCCAAGCCGGGGGGGGTAACTATGGCTACACCTTC. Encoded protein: CASSQAGGGNYGYTF.

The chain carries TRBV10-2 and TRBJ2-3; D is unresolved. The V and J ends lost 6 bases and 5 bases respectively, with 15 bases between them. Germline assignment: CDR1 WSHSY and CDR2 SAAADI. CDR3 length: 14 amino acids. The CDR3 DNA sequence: TGCGCCAGCAGCCACAGTGGGCGTCTAGATACGCAGTATTTT. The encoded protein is CASSHSGRLDTQYF.

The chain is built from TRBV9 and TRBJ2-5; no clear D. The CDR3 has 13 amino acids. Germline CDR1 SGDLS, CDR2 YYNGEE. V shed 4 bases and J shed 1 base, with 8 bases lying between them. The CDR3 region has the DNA TGTGCCAGCAGCTTCACAGTCCAAGAGACCCAGTACTTC. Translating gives CASSFTVQETQYF.

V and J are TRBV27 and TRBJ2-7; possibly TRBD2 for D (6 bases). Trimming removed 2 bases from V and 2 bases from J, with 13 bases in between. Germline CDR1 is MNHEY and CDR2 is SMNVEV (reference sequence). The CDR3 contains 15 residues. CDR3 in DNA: TGTGCCAGCAGTTTAGGGGGGAGAGGGGCCTACGAGCAGTACTTC. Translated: CASSLGGRGAYEQYF.

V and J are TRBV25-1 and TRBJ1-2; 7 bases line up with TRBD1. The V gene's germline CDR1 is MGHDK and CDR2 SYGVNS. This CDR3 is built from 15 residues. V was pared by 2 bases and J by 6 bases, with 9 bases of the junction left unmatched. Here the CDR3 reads CASSEGGRGLNGYTF. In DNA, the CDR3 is TGTGCCAGCAGTGAAGGAGGTAGGGGGCTGAATGGCTACACCTTC.

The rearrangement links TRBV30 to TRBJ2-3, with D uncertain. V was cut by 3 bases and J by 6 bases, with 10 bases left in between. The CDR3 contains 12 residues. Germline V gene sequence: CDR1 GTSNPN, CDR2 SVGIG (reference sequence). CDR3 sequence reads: CAWSIQRDTQYF. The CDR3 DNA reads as TGTGCCTGGAGCATTCAGAGGGATACGCAGTATTTT.

The CDR3 loop is CASSSQGRQPQHF. The CDR3 DNA sequence: TGTGCCAGTAGTTCCCAGGGGCGCCAGCCCCAGCATTTT. This chain uses TRBV19 with TRBJ1-5; D is possibly TRBD1 (6 bases). Germline CDR1 and CDR2: LNHDA and SQIVND (reference sequence). The CDR3 extends over 13 amino acids. Trimming shortened V by 5 bases and J by 7 bases, and 12 bases separated the two germline ends.

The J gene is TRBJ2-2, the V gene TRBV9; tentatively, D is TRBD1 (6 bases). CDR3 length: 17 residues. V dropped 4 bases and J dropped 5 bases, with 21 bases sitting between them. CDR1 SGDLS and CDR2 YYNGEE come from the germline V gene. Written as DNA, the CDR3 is TGTGCCAGCAGCCCATCTACAGGGTTTTATTGGACCGGGGAGCTGTTTTTT. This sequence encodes CASSPSTGFYWTGELFF.

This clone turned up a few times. The CDR3 loop reads CASSQPGRGLYEQYF. The CDR3 DNA reads TGTGCCAGCTCACAACCGGGCAGGGGGCTCTACGAGCAGTACTTC. The J gene is TRBJ2-7, the V gene TRBV18, with TRBD1 matching over 8 bases. Trimming removed 4 bases from V and 3 bases from J; junction bases left unmatched: 8. CDR3 length equals 15 residues. Germline V lookup: CDR1 KGHSH, CDR2 LQKENI.

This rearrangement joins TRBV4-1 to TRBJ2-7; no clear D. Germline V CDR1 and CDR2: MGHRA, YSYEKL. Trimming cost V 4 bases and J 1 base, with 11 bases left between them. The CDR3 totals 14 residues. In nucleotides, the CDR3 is TGCGCCAGCAGCCCTCATGTGGGTTCCTACGAGCAGTACTTC. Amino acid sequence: CASSPHVGSYEQYF.

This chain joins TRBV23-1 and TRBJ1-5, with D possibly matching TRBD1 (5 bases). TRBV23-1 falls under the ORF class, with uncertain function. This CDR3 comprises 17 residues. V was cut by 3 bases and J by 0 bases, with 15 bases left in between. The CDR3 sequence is CASSHPVDRNSNQPQHF. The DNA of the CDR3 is TGCGCCAGCAGTCACCCTGTTGACAGAAATAGCAATCAGCCCCAGCATTTT.

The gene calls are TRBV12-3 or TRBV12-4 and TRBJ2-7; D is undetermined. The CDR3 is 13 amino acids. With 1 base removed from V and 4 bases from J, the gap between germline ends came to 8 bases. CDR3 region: CASSLGLGYEQYF. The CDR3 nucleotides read TGTGCCAGCAGTTTAGGGCTAGGTTACGAGCAGTACTTC.

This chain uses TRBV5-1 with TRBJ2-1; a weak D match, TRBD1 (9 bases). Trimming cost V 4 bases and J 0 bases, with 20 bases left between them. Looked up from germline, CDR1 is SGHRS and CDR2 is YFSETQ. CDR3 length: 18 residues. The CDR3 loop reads CASSPGGATGGSYNEQFF. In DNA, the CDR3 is TGCGCCAGCAGCCCGGGAGGGGCGACAGGGGGCTCCTACAATGAGCAGTTCTTC. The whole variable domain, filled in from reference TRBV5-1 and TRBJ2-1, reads KAGVTQTPRYLIKTRGQQVTLSCSPISGHRSVSWYQQTPGQGLQFLFEYFSETQRNKGNFPGRFSGRQFSNSRSEMNVSTLELGDSALYLCASSPGGATGGSYNEQFFGPGTRLTVL.

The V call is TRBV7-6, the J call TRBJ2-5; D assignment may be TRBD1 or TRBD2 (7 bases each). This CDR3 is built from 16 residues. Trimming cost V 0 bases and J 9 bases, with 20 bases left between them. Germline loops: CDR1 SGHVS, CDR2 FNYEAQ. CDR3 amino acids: CASSLAITQGGRSQYF. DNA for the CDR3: TGTGCCAGCAGCTTAGCCATAACGCAGGGGGGGCGGTCCCAGTACTTC.

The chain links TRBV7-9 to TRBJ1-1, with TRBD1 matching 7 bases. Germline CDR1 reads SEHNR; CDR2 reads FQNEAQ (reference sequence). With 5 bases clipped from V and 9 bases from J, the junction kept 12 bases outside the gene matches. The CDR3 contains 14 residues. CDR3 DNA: TGTGCCAGCAGCAGCGGGGACAGTTCCTTAAAAGCTTTCTTT. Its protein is CASSSGDSSLKAFF.

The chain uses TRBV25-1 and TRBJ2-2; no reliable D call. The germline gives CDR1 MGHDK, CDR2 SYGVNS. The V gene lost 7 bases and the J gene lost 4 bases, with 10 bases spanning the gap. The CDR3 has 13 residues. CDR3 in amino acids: CASTRDFTGELFF. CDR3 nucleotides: TGTGCCAGCACCAGAGACTTCACCGGGGAGCTGTTTTTT.

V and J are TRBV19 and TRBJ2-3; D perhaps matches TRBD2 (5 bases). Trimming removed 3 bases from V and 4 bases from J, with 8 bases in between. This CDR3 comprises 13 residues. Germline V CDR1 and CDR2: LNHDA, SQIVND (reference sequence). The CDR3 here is CASSMAGPDTQYF. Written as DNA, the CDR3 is TGTGCCAGTAGTATGGCGGGCCCAGATACGCAGTATTTT.

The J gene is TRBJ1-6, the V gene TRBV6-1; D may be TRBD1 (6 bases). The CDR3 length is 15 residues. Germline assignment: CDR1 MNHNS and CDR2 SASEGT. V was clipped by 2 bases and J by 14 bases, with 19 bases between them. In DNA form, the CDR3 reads TGTGCCAGCAGTGAACAACTGGACAGCCTTCAAACCCTCCACTTT. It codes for CASSEQLDSLQTLHF.

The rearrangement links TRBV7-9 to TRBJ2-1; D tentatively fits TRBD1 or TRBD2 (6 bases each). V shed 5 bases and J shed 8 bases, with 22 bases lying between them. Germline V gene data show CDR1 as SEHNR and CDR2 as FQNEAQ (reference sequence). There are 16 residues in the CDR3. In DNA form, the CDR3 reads TGTGCCAGCAGCAGACCCAAGGGGGGACCCTCGGATGAGCAGTTCTTC. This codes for CASSRPKGGPSDEQFF.